This T cell receptor beta chain stems from a study of STAT3 mutations in large granular lymphocyte leukemia. Worth noting for this clone: No antigen is known for it. The same CDR3 is also encoded by other DNA sequences in this sample.

Study-wide points: All newly emerging clones after therapy were STAT3 wild type. Every T-LGLL patient had at least one immunodominant TCRbeta clonotype.

Only in-frame clones appear in the TCRdb table, and some are missing; sequencing was by immunoSEQ multiplex PCR. The sample yields roughly 46,000 clones, roughly three quarters seen once. The receptor was isolated from a human donor with T large granular lymphocyte leukemia. Some clones in this sample may be carry-over from other donors' samples. The source material was PBMCs.

CDR3 nucleotides: TGTGCCAGCTCACCACCGGGGGGAGAGACCCAGTACTTC. Protein product: CASSPPGGETQYF. The chain uses TRBV18 and TRBJ2-5, with D maybe TRBD2 (6 bases). Trimming stripped 0 bases from V and 4 bases from J, with 6 bases between. Germline V gene lookup returns CDR1 KGHSH and CDR2 LQKENI. The CDR3 has 13 residues.